The 31 T cell receptor beta chains presented below share a single source sample, sequenced in a study of blood T cell repertoires in COVID-19. Using immunoSEQ multiplex PCR, the repertoire was profiled, and TCRdb retains in-frame clones only, with some absent. The repertoire holds under 150,000 clones, with 70% to 90% as singletons. Sequencing used peripheral blood. All receptors come from a human donor in a cohort sampled during active COVID-19.

The V gene is TRBV3-1 (or the pseudogene TRBV3-2), the J gene TRBJ1-3; D remains unclear. Germline CDR1 reads LGHDT; CDR2 reads YNNKEL (reference sequence). The V and J ends lost 4 bases and 1 base respectively, with 11 bases between them. CDR3 length: 15 amino acids. The CDR3 is CASSLLPSSGNTIYF. In DNA, the CDR3 is TGTGCCAGCAGCCTCTTACCTAGTTCTGGAAACACCATATATTTT.

V gene TRBV5-4 combines with J gene TRBJ2-5; 12 bases are a match to TRBD1. Trimming cost V 2 bases and J 5 bases; bases outside gene matches: 7. The CDR3 consists of 16 residues. Per germline, CDR1 SGHNT and CDR2 YYREEE (reference sequence). CDR3 in amino acids: CASSLGGTGGWETQYF. The CDR3 bases are TGTGCCAGCAGCTTAGGCGGGACAGGGGGCTGGGAGACCCAGTACTTC.

This clone was observed a handful of times. The genes are TRBV4-3 and TRBJ1-6, with 7 bases matching TRBD1. CDR1 and CDR2 (germline): LGHNA, YSLEER. The CDR3 is 17 residues long. J lost 3 bases, V lost 3 bases, and 8 bases had no gene match. The CDR3 region is CASSHSRQGGYNSPLHF. CDR3 coding DNA: TGCGCCAGCAGCCACTCGAGACAGGGCGGCTATAATTCACCCCTCCACTTT.

V and J are TRBV5-1 and TRBJ2-7, with 8 bases lining up with TRBD1. V gave up 2 bases and J gave up 5 bases; unmatched junction bases: 6. This CDR3 is 14 amino acids long. CDR1 and CDR2 from the germline V gene are SGHRS and YFSETQ. The CDR3 here is CASSLLQGANEQYF. The CDR3 DNA follows: TGCGCCAGCAGCTTACTTCAGGGGGCGAACGAGCAGTACTTC.

The V call is TRBV15, the J call TRBJ1-5; TRBD1 aligns across 7 bases. V shed 2 bases and J 4 bases; nucleotides not matched to a gene: 2. The CDR3 runs 14 residues. Germline assignment: CDR1 LNHNV and CDR2 YYDKDF (reference sequence). For the CDR3, the DNA is TGTGCCACCAGCAGATGGGACAGTAATCAGCCCCAGCATTTT. This translates into CATSRWDSNQPQHF.

The genes are TRBV5-1 and TRBJ2-5, with 7 nucleotides matching TRBD2. V shed 7 bases, J shed 1 base, and the junction held 7 bases outside the gene matches. This CDR3 comprises 14 residues. Germline CDR1 SGHRS, CDR2 YFSETQ. CDR3 residues: CASSPGLPQETQYF. The DNA of the CDR3 is TGCGCCAGCTCCCCGGGACTACCCCAAGAGACCCAGTACTTC.

This chain uses TRBV2 with TRBJ2-2; possible D gene TRBD1, 6 bases. CDR3 length: 14 residues. Germline V CDR1 and CDR2: SNHLY, FYNNEI. V lost 8 bases, J lost 0 bases, and 10 bases lay in between. The CDR3 reads CASGRGSNTGELFF. CDR3 in DNA: TGTGCCAGCGGCAGGGGCTCGAACACCGGGGAGCTGTTTTTT.

This clone was recorded once. This rearrangement joins TRBV7-9 to TRBJ2-7; the D gene is possibly TRBD2 (6 bases). CDR3 length: 17 amino acids. With 4 bases removed from V and 5 bases from J, the gap between germline ends came to 24 bases. In germline, CDR1 is SEHNR, CDR2 FQNEAQ (reference sequence). CDR3: CASSSTRPPLLANEQYF. DNA of the CDR3: TGTGCCAGCAGCTCCACTAGGCCACCCTTACTAGCCAACGAGCAGTACTTC.

The chain links TRBV30 to TRBJ2-7; 9 bases are a match to TRBD1. Unmatched junction bases numbered 9, after V lost 5 bases and J lost 4 bases. Germline V gene data show CDR1 as GTSNPN and CDR2 as SVGIG (reference sequence). There are 14 residues in the CDR3. CDR3 region: CAWGGQGSFYEQYF. Here the CDR3 DNA reads TGTGCCTGGGGGGGACAGGGTAGTTTTTACGAGCAGTACTTC.

The chain uses TRBV4-1 and TRBJ1-2; 7 bases align to TRBD1. The germline V gene encodes CDR1 MGHRA and CDR2 YSYEKL. V shed 0 bases and J 4 bases; nucleotides not matched to a gene: 8. CDR3 length: 16 residues. CDR3 residues: CASSQEERQGVYGYTF. CDR3 nucleotides: TGCGCCAGCAGCCAAGAAGAACGGCAGGGGGTCTATGGCTACACCTTC.

The chain employs TRBV29-1 and TRBJ2-2; D gene uncertain. The CDR3 covers 11 residues. Trimming shortened V by 5 bases and J by 6 bases, and 7 bases separated the two germline ends. Germline assignment: CDR1 SQVTM and CDR2 ANQGSEA. The CDR3 region is CSVLSAGELFF. CDR3 in DNA: TGCAGCGTTCTAAGCGCCGGGGAGCTGTTTTTT.

The chain is built from TRBV5-1 and TRBJ2-5; 7 nucleotides align to TRBD1. The CDR3 length is 12 residues. The junction had 3 bases not matched to a gene; V was cut back by 7 bases and J by 3 bases. The germline V gene has CDR1 SGHRS and CDR2 YFSETQ. The DNA for the CDR3 is TGCGCCAGCGGGGGACAGAAAGAGACCCAGTACTTC. This encodes CASGGQKETQYF.

This sequence joins TRBV3-1 (or the pseudogene TRBV3-2) and TRBJ1-6; D not certain. V lost 5 bases, J lost 13 bases, and 15 bases lay in between. Per germline, CDR1 LGHDT and CDR2 YNNKEL (reference sequence). CDR3 length: 13 residues. DNA for the CDR3: TGTGCCAGCAGCGTCAACGGAGGAGAGCCCCTCCACTTT. Its protein product is CASSVNGGEPLHF.

CDR3 sequence: CASSLVGQGTYEQYF. In DNA form, the CDR3 reads TGTGCCAGCAGCTTAGTTGGACAGGGCACCTACGAGCAGTACTTC. The chain has TRBV7-9 and TRBJ2-7; TRBD1 aligns across 8 bases. V was clipped by 1 base and J by 2 bases; unmatched bases: 4. The CDR3 runs to 15 residues. The germline V gene encodes CDR1 SEHNR and CDR2 FQNEAQ (reference sequence).

The chain has TRBV4-2 and TRBJ2-7, with 7 bases aligning to TRBD1. With 4 bases clipped from V and 1 base from J, the junction kept 7 bases outside the gene matches. Germline lookup yields CDR1 LGHNA and CDR2 YNFKEQ. The CDR3 contains 15 residues. CDR3 in amino acids: CASSPGTAESYEQYF. CDR3 in DNA: TGTGCCAGCAGCCCGGGGACAGCGGAGTCCTACGAGCAGTACTTC.

V and J are TRBV2 and TRBJ1-5; D unclear. The germline CDR1 and CDR2 sequences are SNHLY and FYNNEI. This CDR3 is 14 amino acids long. The V end was cut by 4 bases, the J end by 7 bases, with 14 bases between. The CDR3 loop is CASSVERTGQPQHF. The DNA of the CDR3 is TGTGCCAGCAGTGTAGAACGGACGGGGCAGCCCCAGCATTTT.

This chain joins TRBV6-2 or TRBV6-3 and TRBJ2-7; D possibly corresponds to TRBD2 (5 bases). V was pared by 6 bases and J by 3 bases, with 12 bases between. From germline, CDR1 is MNHEY and CDR2 SVGEGT. The CDR3 is made up of 13 amino acids. This CDR3 is CASSLSSYYEQYF. In DNA, the CDR3 is TGTGCCAGCAGCCTATCTAGCTACTACGAGCAGTACTTC.

This chain uses TRBV30 with TRBJ1-5, with D possibly matching TRBD1 (6 bases). The CDR3 covers 15 residues. The germline V and J ends were trimmed by 3 bases and 4 bases, with 16 bases remaining between them. Germline V gives CDR1 GTSNPN, CDR2 SVGIG (reference sequence). The CDR3 nucleotides are TGTGCCTGGAGCCCTTACGGGACACAAAATCAGCCCCAGCATTTT. Translated: CAWSPYGTQNQPQHF.

The chain has TRBV3-1 (or the pseudogene TRBV3-2) and TRBJ1-1; D is perhaps TRBD1 (5 bases). Germline values: CDR1 LGHDT, CDR2 YNNKEL (reference sequence). Trimming took off 1 base at V and 7 bases at J, with 10 bases between the two ends. This CDR3 is 13 amino acids long. For the CDR3, the DNA is TGTGCCAGCAGCCAAGTAAAGGGGAATGAAGCTTTCTTT. Translating it yields CASSQVKGNEAFF.

The V gene is TRBV6-5, the J gene TRBJ2-4, with D unresolved. This CDR3 region has 13 residues. V dropped 5 bases and J dropped 8 bases, with 13 bases sitting between them. Looked up from germline, CDR1 is MNHEY and CDR2 is SVGAGI. The CDR3 nucleotides read TGTGCCAGCAGTCTTGCTAGTCCTGACATTCAGTACTTC. Translation: CASSLASPDIQYF.

This CDR3 reads CASSLATRVAQETQYF. The CDR3 bases are TGCGCCAGCAGCTTGGCCACTAGGGTGGCGCAAGAGACCCAGTACTTC. V and J are TRBV5-1 and TRBJ2-5; tentative D call: TRBD2 (5 bases). V was clipped by 0 bases and J by 2 bases, with 14 bases between them. This CDR3 contains 16 residues. The germline CDR1 and CDR2 sequences are SGHRS and YFSETQ.

The rearrangement links TRBV9 to TRBJ2-3; a possible D gene is TRBD2 (6 bases). V was shortened by 0 bases and J by 0 bases, with 11 bases between the two germline ends. The CDR3 totals 16 residues. CDR1 and CDR2 from the germline V gene are SGDLS and YYNGEE. The CDR3 bases are TGTGCCAGCAGCGTAGAAGCGGGCAGGAGCACAGATACGCAGTATTTT. Translating it yields CASSVEAGRSTDTQYF. Complete variable domain (other parts from reference TRBV9 and TRBJ2-3): DSGVTQTPKHLITATGQRVTLRCSPRSGDLSVYWYQQSLDQGLQFLIQYYNGEERAKGNILERFSAQQFPDLHSELNLSSLELGDSALYFCASSVEAGRSTDTQYFGPGTRLTVL.

The J gene is TRBJ2-1, the V gene TRBV5-1, with a tentative D call TRBD1 (9 bases). V was trimmed by 3 bases and J by 9 bases, leaving 22 bases between them. The CDR3 has 16 residues. CDR1 is SGHRS and CDR2 is YFSETQ in the germline V gene. Here the CDR3 DNA reads TGCGCCAGCAGCTCGGGAGGGACAGGGTTATTCAGTGAGCAGTTCTTC. Its protein is CASSSGGTGLFSEQFF.

The chain recombines TRBV6-5 with TRBJ1-2; D is perhaps TRBD1 (5 bases). Germline V CDR1 and CDR2: MNHEY, SVGAGI. Trimming stripped 2 bases from V and 1 base from J, with 8 bases between. This CDR3 is 14 amino acids long. The CDR3 DNA reads TGTGCCAGCAGTTACCACCAGGGTAACTATGGCTACACCTTC. The encoded protein is CASSYHQGNYGYTF.

The V and J genes are TRBV9 and TRBJ1-4; D unresolved. Germline lookup yields CDR1 SGDLS and CDR2 YYNGEE. The V gene lost 0 bases and the J gene lost 8 bases, with 17 bases spanning the gap. This CDR3 spans 16 amino acids. CDR3 in DNA: TGTGCCAGCAGCGTAGGTCCGGGGATTGGTCCGGAAAAACTGTTTTTT. Translating it yields CASSVGPGIGPEKLFF.

This clone is a singleton in its sample. The J gene is TRBJ1-5, the V gene TRBV12-3 or TRBV12-4; D is unclear. Trimming removed 6 bases from V and 5 bases from J, with 11 bases in between. The CDR3 is 13 residues long. The CDR3 DNA sequence: TGTGCCAGCAGCGCAGCGCCCCATCAGCCCCAGCATTTT. It yields the protein CASSAAPHQPQHF.

V usage is TRBV9 and J usage is TRBJ2-3; 9 positions agree with TRBD2. V lost 4 bases to trimming and J lost 5 bases; unmatched junction nucleotides: 14. The germline gives CDR1 SGDLS, CDR2 YYNGEE. The CDR3 length is 17 residues. CDR3 amino acids: CASSLVGGGAYGDTQYF. In DNA, the CDR3 is TGTGCCAGCAGCTTAGTCGGCGGGGGGGCCTATGGAGATACGCAGTATTTT.

This sequence joins TRBV10-3 and TRBJ2-6, with 12 positions matching TRBD2. With V trimmed by 10 bases and J by 3 bases, 10 bases remained unmatched. CDR1 is ENHRY, CDR2 SYGVKD, per germline. The CDR3 extends over 17 amino acids. CDR3 nucleotide sequence: TGTGCCACCAAGCGGCTAGCGGGGGGGCTTGGGGCCAACGTCCTGACTTTC. Protein product: CATKRLAGGLGANVLTF.

This chain joins TRBV4-1 and TRBJ2-1; possible D gene TRBD1, 6 bases. Per the germline V gene, CDR1 is MGHRA and CDR2 is YSYEKL. The V end was cut by 0 bases, the J end by 5 bases, with 8 bases between. This CDR3 is built from 14 residues. CDR3 in amino acids: CASSQDRGNNEQFF. For the CDR3, the DNA is TGCGCCAGCAGCCAAGACAGGGGTAACAATGAGCAGTTCTTC.

V and J are TRBV7-2 and TRBJ1-6; 8 bases agree with TRBD1. J lost 9 bases, V lost 4 bases, and 5 bases had no gene match. Germline V gene lookup returns CDR1 SGHTA and CDR2 FQGNSA. The CDR3 covers 14 residues. The CDR3 here is CASSSDRGASPLHF. CDR3 bases: TGTGCCAGCAGCTCAGACAGGGGCGCTTCACCCCTCCACTTT.

The CDR3 loop reads CASSGTGTANGGELFF. Written as DNA, the CDR3 is TGTGCCAGCAGCGGAACCGGGACAGCTAACGGCGGGGAGCTGTTTTTT. The gene calls are TRBV9 and TRBJ2-2, with 7 bases identical to TRBD1. V dropped 3 bases and J dropped 7; count of bases not matched to a gene: 12. In germline, CDR1 is SGDLS, CDR2 YYNGEE. The CDR3 has 16 amino acids. Drawing the rest from reference TRBV9 and TRBJ2-2, the complete variable domain is DSGVTQTPKHLITATGQRVTLRCSPRSGDLSVYWYQQSLDQGLQFLIQYYNGEERAKGNILERFSAQQFPDLHSELNLSSLELGDSALYFCASSGTGTANGGELFFGEGSRLTVL.